This T cell receptor (beta chain) emerged from a study of blood T cell repertoires in COVID-19 (dated by TCRdb to the early 2020s). Regarding the research as a whole: Samples from collaborators originated in the United States, Italy and Spain and spanned both the acute and convalescent phases of COVID-19. The material from the prospective study consisted of cDNA or gDNA derived from T cells, B-cell-depleted T cells, or PBMCs. The dataset comprised deeply sampled blood TCRbeta repertoires from subjects exposed to, actively infected with, or recovered from COVID-19. The repertoires were made available in a free public database intended to serve as a resource for research on the immune response to SARS-CoV-2. The samples were drawn from the first 160 participants of the ongoing ImmuneRACE study and from some 1,300 subjects provided by 6 global collaborators. Sample metadata almost always included a de-identified subject ID, COVID-19 status, age in years and sex. Where HLA class I and class II types were available, the types were taken from metadata supplied by the sample provider, not from assay-based typing.

At one collaborating source in Seattle, patients were enrolled during active infection and were followed longitudinally through the course of disease. Collaborating institutions collected whole blood in K2EDTA tubes following their own protocols. Collaborator samples were shipped for TCRbeta analysis as frozen whole blood, isolated PBMCs, or DNA extracted from either sample type. This clone was observed once. This clone's antigen is unknown. No quality values exist for individual bases; no much larger clone is one base distant. Overall study results and their limits: The amount of clinical and demographic metadata varied by source and participant and was provided uncurated.

The immunoSEQ Assay, a bias-controlled multiplex PCR, was used to amplify TCRbeta CDR3 regions from genomic DNA. The published analysis was carried out like this. The number of nucleated cells in each sample was estimated by amplification of reference gene primers within the assay. To quantify the absolute abundance of each unique TCRbeta CDR3 rearrangement, sequence reads were collapsed and filtered. For each sample, productive Simpson clonality was calculated as the square root of Simpson's diversity index across productive rearrangements. The table comes from immuneACCESS by way of TCRdb, which keeps in-frame sequences with V and J called. Part of the clones is missing from these tables; in studies checked, under half for an unresolved V gene and the rest for unknown reasons. The D gene and trimming were derived from the DNA, and the V and J assignments and clone size from that table. The sample includes around 210,000 clones, with 85% observed a single time. Of the sample, about 5.1% falls within the top ten clones.

The CDR3 runs 13 residues from the cysteine to the phenylalanine. Just the 39-base CDR3 DNA is kept, in frame starting at base 1. CDR1 and CDR2 (MDHEN, SYDVKM) derive from the germline V gene. The junction carries 11 bases between V and J, which are trimmed by 2 bases and 7 bases respectively. Sequencing was performed on peripheral blood. This sequence was found in a man in his forties or fifties with COVID-19, enrolled during active disease. The chain is encoded by TRBV28 joined to TRBJ1-2; confidence is insufficient to name the D gene. DNA sequence: TGTGCCAGCAGTTTAGGCCCCGGGAGTGGCTACACCTTC. It specifies CASSLGPGSGYTF.